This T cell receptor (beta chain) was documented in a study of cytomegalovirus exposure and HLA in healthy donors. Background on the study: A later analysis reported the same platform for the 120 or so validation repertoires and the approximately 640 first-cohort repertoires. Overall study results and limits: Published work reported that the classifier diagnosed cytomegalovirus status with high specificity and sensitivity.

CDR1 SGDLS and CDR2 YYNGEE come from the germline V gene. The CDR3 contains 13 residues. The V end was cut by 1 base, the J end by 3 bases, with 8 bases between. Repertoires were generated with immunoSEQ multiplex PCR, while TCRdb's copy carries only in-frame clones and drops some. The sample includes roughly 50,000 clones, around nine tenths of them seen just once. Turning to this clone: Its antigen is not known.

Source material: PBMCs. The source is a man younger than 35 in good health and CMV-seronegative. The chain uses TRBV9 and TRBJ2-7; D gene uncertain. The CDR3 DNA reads TGTGCCAGCAGCGTACAGGTCGGCTACGAGCAGTACTTC. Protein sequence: CASSVQVGYEQYF.